This is a list of T cell receptor beta chains from one sample in a study of cytomegalovirus exposure and HLA in healthy donors. The protocol was immunoSEQ multiplex PCR, while the TCRdb copy is restricted to in-frame clones and leaves out a portion. The sample contains 200,000 to 300,000 clones, roughly four fifths of which appear only once. The sequenced sample was PBMCs. All receptors derive from a woman aged 40 to 50 in good health and CMV-seropositive. Each CDR3 is given with its conserved first and last residue. D genes are given only for firm matches. Clone size is stated in some rows and not others, as once, few, many or a class when expanded.

J: TRBJ2-3
size: NA
D: NA
V: TRBV4-2
CDR3: CASSPLGGGSTDTQYF
DNA: TGTGCCAGCAGTCCTCTCGGGGGAGGAAGCACAGATACGCAGTATTTT

J: TRBJ1-4
size: NA
D: NA
V: TRBV10-3
CDR3: CAISGGILEKLFF
DNA: TGTGCCATCAGTGGAGGGATTCTCGAAAAACTGTTTTTT

J: TRBJ2-7
size: NA
D: TRBD2
V: TRBV30
CDR3: CASGLAGNPEQYF
DNA: TGTGCCTCCGGACTAGCGGGAAACCCCGAGCAGTACTTC

J: TRBJ1-1
size: NA
D: NA
V: TRBV11-1
CDR3: CASSLNMVAPQAFF
DNA: TGTGCCAGCAGCCTAAATATGGTCGCCCCACAAGCTTTCTTT

J: TRBJ1-2
size: NA
D: NA
V: TRBV7-2
CDR3: CASSLSDRNYGYTF
DNA: TGTGCCAGCAGCTTATCGGACAGAAACTATGGCTACACCTTC

J: TRBJ1-4
size: NA
D: NA
V: TRBV7-8
CDR3: CASSPGRMMAKLFF
DNA: TGTGCCAGCAGCCCAGGGAGGATGATGGCAAAACTGTTTTTT

J: TRBJ1-1
size: NA
D: TRBD1
V: TRBV28
CDR3: CASRGGANTEAFF
DNA: TGTGCCAGTCGAGGGGGCGCGAACACTGAAGCTTTCTTT

J: TRBJ1-4
size: NA
D: TRBD1
V: TRBV27
CDR3: CASSRGTATTNEKLFF
DNA: TGTGCCAGCAGTAGGGGGACAGCCACAACTAATGAAAAACTGTTTTTT

J: TRBJ2-1
size: NA
D: NA
V: TRBV7-9
CDR3: CASSQDRELYNEQFF
DNA: TGTGCCAGCAGCCAAGATCGGGAGCTCTACAATGAGCAGTTCTTC

J: TRBJ2-1
size: NA
D: TRBD1
V: TRBV25-1
CDR3: CASDPGQGVNEQFF
DNA: TGTGCCAGCGACCCGGGACAGGGAGTCAATGAGCAGTTCTTC

J: TRBJ1-2
size: NA
D: NA
V: TRBV14
CDR3: CASSRANYGYTF
DNA: TGTGCCAGCAGTCGTGCTAACTATGGCTACACCTTC

J: TRBJ1-1
size: few
D: NA
V: TRBV12-5
CDR3: CASGLGYRVEYTEAFF
DNA: TGTGCTAGTGGTTTGGGATACAGGGTTGAGTACACTGAAGCTTTCTTT

J: TRBJ2-2
size: NA
D: NA
V: TRBV18
CDR3: CASSLQGPALPGELFF
DNA: TGTGCCAGCTCGTTACAGGGCCCTGCCCTCCCCGGGGAGCTGTTTTTT

J: TRBJ2-7
size: NA
D: TRBD1
V: TRBV29-1
CDR3: CSALGQGWEQYF
DNA: TGCAGCGCCTTGGGACAGGGGTGGGAGCAGTACTTC

J: TRBJ2-6
size: NA
D: NA
V: TRBV7-7
CDR3: CRAAPGWAGVSGANVLTF
DNA: TGTAGGGCAGCCCCGGGATGGGCGGGTGTCTCTGGGGCCAACGTCCTGACTTTC

J: TRBJ1-2
size: NA
D: TRBD1
V: TRBV30
CDR3: CAWPQGQGGGYTF
DNA: TGTGCCTGGCCCCAGGGACAGGGCGGCGGCTACACCTTC

J: TRBJ2-2
size: NA
D: TRBD1
V: TRBV27
CDR3: CASSSLTGPNTGELFF
DNA: TGTGCCAGCAGTTCCCTGACAGGGCCGAACACCGGGGAGCTGTTTTTT